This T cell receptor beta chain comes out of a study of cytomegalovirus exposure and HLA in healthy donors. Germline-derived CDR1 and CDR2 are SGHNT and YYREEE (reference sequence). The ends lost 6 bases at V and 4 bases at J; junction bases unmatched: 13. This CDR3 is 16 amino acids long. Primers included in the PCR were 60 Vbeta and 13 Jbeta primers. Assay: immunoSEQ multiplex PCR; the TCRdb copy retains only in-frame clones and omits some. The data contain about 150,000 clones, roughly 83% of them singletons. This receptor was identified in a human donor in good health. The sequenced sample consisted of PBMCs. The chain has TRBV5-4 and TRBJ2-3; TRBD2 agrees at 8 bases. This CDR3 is CASTAVPGGLSDTQYF. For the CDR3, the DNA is TGTGCCAGCACCGCCGTCCCGGGGGGGCTTTCAGATACGCAGTATTTT.